This TCR beta chain was recovered during a study of T cell responses to AZD1222 COVID-19 vaccine. Study information: Some second doses came at about 4 weeks and others at about 12 weeks; these were pooled. Overall study results and limits: Spike as a whole was targeted by vaccine-associated CD4 TCRs, dominant at 160-218 and 743-854. Only five or six individuals given AZD1222 were seropositive at baseline. After two AZD1222 doses, spike-specific TCR breadth and depth rose versus day 0.

As regards this clone: The antigen remains undetermined.

V shed 8 bases and J shed 7 bases, with 13 bases lying between them. The CDR3 is 12 residues long. Germline CDR1 is SGHNT and CDR2 is YENEEA. Sequencing was performed with immunoSEQ multiplex PCR; in TCRdb, only in-frame clones are kept and a portion is missing. The sample has approximately 110,000 clones, around 94% seen once; the top ten hold roughly 2%. The sequences come from peripheral blood, collected on day 0 of AZD1222 vaccination. The chain carries TRBV11-3 and TRBJ2-3; maybe TRBD2 (5 bases). This clonotype was sampled from an adult in good health. CDR3 residues: CASGSYVHTQYF. For the CDR3, the DNA is TGTGCCAGCGGGAGCTACGTCCATACGCAGTATTTT.